Described below is a single TCR beta chain sequence and its context. What antigen it recognizes has not been identified. Per-base quality was not reported, and no clone a single base away is much larger than it. For repertoire sequencing, TCR beta CDR3 regions were amplified from RNA transcripts. HTBI primers and the Qiagen OneStep RT-PCR kit were used in a first-round RT-PCR, which was followed by a second-round multiplex PCR, size selection and purification. Libraries were sequenced paired-end with 100 bp reads on an Illumina HiSeq2000. Turning to the authors' computational methods: Reads were processed with SOAPnuke, discarding reads with adapters, uncalled bases, mean Phred below 15, or no exact constant-primer or identifier match. COPE v1.2.5 was used to merge high-quality paired reads. Each unique nucleotide sequence was treated as a clonotype, and MiTCR v1.1 was used to align the clonotypes to the IMGT TRB V, D and J references. The analysis was limited to V-J combinations with a frequency above 0.0001, which together covered roughly 99% of repertoires. For each V-J combination, a TCR clonal expansion and chaos score was defined as F50 clonal expansion divided by the chaos observed in the TCRdist matrix. Welch's t-statistics and random forest were used to reduce features to approximately 13 V-J combinations, which were fed into a naive Bayes classifier. The similarity between thyroid and blood repertoires was quantified using the Morisita-Horn index. In TCRdb, the public reads were trimmed at Q25 with fastp and aligned with MiXCR, with productive beta chains retained. Entries are consolidated by CDR3 protein sequence, retaining the most common genes and DNA. TCRdb, not the authors, supplied the V and J calls. This sample has 200,000 to 300,000 distinct CDR3 sequences in its table, and 45% of those were observed once. Roughly 45% of the sample is held by the ten biggest clonotypes.

This sample is part of a study of Graves' ophthalmopathy and Graves' hyperthyroidism (dated by TCRdb to 2016 to 2018). General notes on the study: Peripheral blood samples were taken at the time of initial diagnosis, before any treatment was given. In more than 5 hyperthyroidism patients, the T-cell repertoire of thyroid tissue was compared with the T-cell repertoire of blood. An independent validation cohort comprised some 18 hyperthyroidism patients and 15 to 17 patients who later progressed from hyperthyroidism to ophthalmopathy. To tell Graves' ophthalmopathy apart from Graves' hyperthyroidism, and to predict which patients would progress to ophthalmopathy, the study relied on TCR beta repertoire signatures. Once sampling was done, hyperthyroidism patients were given methimazole at a starting dose of 30 mg daily, while ophthalmopathy patients were given high-dose intravenous methylprednisolone. A discovery set of 90 to 100 patients (43 ophthalmopathy, just over 55 stable hyperthyroidism) was enrolled to explore V-J signatures distinguishing ophthalmopathy from hyperthyroidism. In total, 120 to 150 blood samples were TCR-sequenced: some 43 ophthalmopathy, approximately 75 hyperthyroidism and around 17 hyperthyroidism-to-ophthalmopathy patients.

Overall results and qualifications from the work: In validation, the model predicted ophthalmopathy progression with less than 71% sensitivity and roughly 72% specificity; roughly 11 predicted patients were CT-confirmed with GO in a median of approximately 6.2 months. Most of the expanded thyroid clonotypes with a frequency above 0.001 were also detected in blood, and it was suggested that the thyroid immune response may be reflected by blood repertoires. Sample size was not statistically predetermined, and group allocation was not concealed from the investigators. In cross-validation, the 13-signature model distinguished ophthalmopathy from stable hyperthyroidism with less than 90% sensitivity and about 81% specificity, while in the test set the corresponding values were roughly 80% and 75%.

Ophthalmopathy patients had moderately to severely active disease, Clinical Activity Score of at least 3, NOSPECS grade of at least 4, and disease duration under 3 months. Patients with other autoimmune diseases, uncontrolled infections, pregnancy or lactation were excluded from the study. Clinical symptoms, serum thyroxine, TRAb, thyroid ultrasound and orbital computed tomography were used for diagnosis. Using Ficoll-Paque density gradient centrifugation, PBMCs were isolated from over 8.5 ml of fresh peripheral blood. Total RNA was extracted using Trizol reagent, and RNA quality was checked on an Agilent 2100 Bioanalyzer. The junction shows trimming of 3 bases on V and 6 bases on J, and the gene matches do not reach 8 bases of it. Based on the germline V gene, the CDR1 and CDR2 sequences are SGDLS and YYNGEE. The CDR3 runs 15 amino acids, cysteine and phenylalanine included. Only the CDR3 portion is preserved as DNA: 45 bases, with reading frame beginning at the first base.

The chain was built from TRBV9 and TRBJ1-2; TRBD1 lines up with 10 middle nucleotides. Sequenced: peripheral blood. The clonotype was recovered from an adult man with Graves' ophthalmopathy. The CDR3 loop reads CASSAVGTGDDGYTF. The nucleotide sequence is given as TGTGCCAGCAGCGCAGTCGGGACAGGGGATGATGGCTACACCTTC.